This T cell receptor beta chain was observed in a study of blood T cell repertoires in COVID-19. In the study overall: Nucleic acid was either cDNA or gDNA, and it came from T cells, B-cell-depleted T cells, or PBMCs.

CDR3 size: 18 residues. V gave up 4 bases and J gave up 6 bases; unmatched junction bases: 17. Per the study methods: Reference gene primer amplification gave nucleated cell count estimates. Sequenced by immunoSEQ multiplex PCR; TCRdb stores in-frame clones only, minus some. The D gene and trimming were derived from the DNA, and the V and J assignments and clone size from that table. This table has just over 75,000 clones, around 88% appearing once. The clonotype originates from a woman of 80 years or more with active or convalescent COVID-19. The chain employs TRBV5-3 and TRBJ2-5, with TRBD2 matching over 11 bases. TRBV5-3 is filed as an ORF, its function uncertain. The sample consisted of peripheral blood. This CDR3 is CARSPPGTSGPFEKTQYF. The CDR3 DNA follows: TGTGCCAGAAGCCCACCCGGGACTAGCGGCCCCTTCGAGAAGACCCAGTACTTC.